The rows below give T cell receptor beta chains drawn from one sample of a study of cytomegalovirus exposure and HLA in healthy donors. Assay used: immunoSEQ multiplex PCR; TCRdb lists only in-frame clones, some missing. The table records under 90,000 clones, 85% to 90% of them present only once. The specimen was PBMCs. These receptors came from a young man in good health and CMV-seronegative. Each CDR3 is given with its conserved first and last residue. A D gene is named only where the DNA matches it firmly. Rows give clone size only sometimes, using once, few, many, or a class for an expanded clone.

D,size,V,J,CDR3,DNA
TRBD2,-,TRBV7-9,TRBJ2-2,CASSLGLAATGELFF,TGTGCCAGCAGCTTGGGACTAGCGGCTACCGGGGAGCTGTTTTTT
-,once,TRBV4-1,TRBJ2-7,CASSQGYGGLGQQYF,TGCGCCAGCAGCCAAGGGTATGGCGGCCTCGGCCAGCAGTACTTC
-,-,TRBV27,TRBJ1-1,CASSRTFAAGTEAFF,TGTGCCAGCAGCCGAACCTTTGCGGCTGGGACTGAAGCTTTCTTT
-,-,TRBV19,TRBJ2-6,CASGRRVGGAARGANVLTF,TGTGCCAGTGGTAGGAGGGTCGGAGGGGCAGCACGAGGGGCCAACGTCCTGACTTTC
TRBD1,-,TRBV6-5,TRBJ1-2,CASSRDRASRGYTF,TGTGCCAGCAGTCGGGACAGGGCAAGTCGCGGCTACACCTTC
TRBD1,once,TRBV19,TRBJ1-6,CASSIRQGPNSPLHF,TGTGCCAGTAGTATCCGACAGGGACCAAATTCACCCCTCCACTTT
TRBD2,once,TRBV7-2,TRBJ2-3,CASSLVGGRGTDTQYF,TGTGCCAGCAGCTTAGTGGGCGGGAGGGGAACAGATACGCAGTATTTT
-,-,TRBV27,TRBJ1-5,CASSYGGLLCPQHF,TGTGCCAGCAGTTATGGGGGACTCCTTTGCCCCCAGCATTTT
TRBD2,-,TRBV7-8,TRBJ2-1,CASSLPVAGGPLNEQFF,TGTGCCAGCAGCCTCCCCGTTGCGGGAGGGCCTCTCAATGAGCAGTTCTTC
TRBD1,-,TRBV28,TRBJ1-1,CASSLTGGDTEAFF,TGTGCCAGCAGCCTTACAGGGGGGGACACTGAAGCTTTCTTT
-,-,TRBV6-1,TRBJ1-1,CASSEALLGLPRNGEAFF,TGTGCCAGCAGTGAAGCGCTTCTTGGTCTTCCCCGAAACGGTGAAGCTTTCTTT
-,few,TRBV5-4,TRBJ2-2,CASSPYTGELFF,TGTGCCAGCAGCCCCTACACCGGGGAGCTGTTTTTT
-,-,TRBV28,TRBJ1-3,CASSRLTASTIYF,TGTGCCAGCAGCCGCTTGACGGCTAGCACCATATATTTT
-,-,TRBV9,TRBJ1-6,CASSVHRDDAYNSPLHF,TGTGCCAGCAGCGTACACAGGGATGACGCCTATAATTCACCCCTCCACTTT
-,-,TRBV28,TRBJ2-2,CASRAMRDAGELFF,TGTGCCAGCAGGGCAATGAGGGATGCCGGGGAGCTGTTTTTT
TRBD1,-,TRBV5-1,TRBJ2-2,CASRERDSNTGELFF,TGCGCCAGCCGAGAACGGGACAGCAACACCGGGGAGCTGTTTTTT
-,-,TRBV19,TRBJ1-2,CASSIPERDGYTF,TGTGCCAGTAGTATACCGGAGAGAGATGGCTACACCTTC
TRBD2,-,TRBV6-1,TRBJ2-5,CASSSGTSGKETQYF,TGTGCCAGCAGCTCCGGGACTAGCGGAAAAGAGACCCAGTACTTC
-,-,TRBV28,TRBJ2-3,CASSMRPLRRQYF,TGTGCCAGCAGTATGCGCCCCTTGAGGAGGCAGTATTTT
TRBD2,-,TRBV7-8,TRBJ2-7,CASSLGPGLASNEQYF,TGTGCCAGCAGCTTAGGGCCGGGACTAGCGAGCAACGAGCAGTACTTC
-,-,TRBV28,TRBJ2-5,CASLSGGIFGWETQYF,TGTGCCAGCCTGTCCGGCGGGATTTTCGGGTGGGAGACCCAGTACTTC
-,-,TRBV7-2,TRBJ1-4,CASSFAGATNEKLFF,TGTGCCAGCAGCTTTGCAGGGGCAACTAATGAAAAACTGTTTTTT
TRBD2,once,TRBV5-6,TRBJ2-1,CASSIAGTSGMHEQFF,TGTGCCAGCAGCATTGCCGGGACTAGCGGGATGCATGAGCAGTTCTTC
-,-,TRBV18,TRBJ2-5,CASSQQRGLETQYF,TGTGCCAGCTCTCAGCAACGGGGGTTGGAGACCCAGTACTTC
-,-,TRBV2,TRBJ1-4,CASSEGGVGKLFF,TGTGCCAGCAGTGAAGGGGGAGTCGGAAAACTGTTTTTT
-,few,TRBV6-5,TRBJ2-2,CASRTTGATGELFF,TGTGCCAGCAGAACCACAGGAGCCACCGGGGAGCTGTTTTTT
TRBD1,-,TRBV15,TRBJ1-5,CATSTDSTVWDRGNGPNQPQHF,TGTGCCACCAGCACCGATTCGACCGTCTGGGACAGGGGAAACGGGCCTAATCAGCCCCAGCATTTT
TRBD1,-,TRBV6-5,TRBJ1-2,CASSWGTGNYGYTF,TGTGCCAGCAGTTGGGGGACAGGGAACTATGGCTACACCTTC
TRBD1,-,TRBV5-1,TRBJ2-1,CASSGTGDNEQFF,TGCGCCAGCAGTGGGACAGGAGACAATGAGCAGTTCTTC
TRBD1,-,TRBV4-3,TRBJ1-1,CASSNGGQGGNTEAFF,TGCGCCAGCAGCAACGGAGGACAGGGAGGGAACACTGAAGCTTTCTTT
TRBD2,once,TRBV27,TRBJ2-3,CASTTLPGLAGDTQYF,TGTGCCAGCACTACACTCCCGGGACTAGCGGGAGATACGCAGTATTTT
TRBD1,-,TRBV6-1,TRBJ1-6,CASIRSGQGNSPLHF,TGTGCCAGCATAAGGTCAGGACAGGGTAATTCACCCCTCCACTTT
-,-,TRBV29-1,TRBJ2-7,CSVEDRRGWEQYF,TGCAGCGTTGAAGATCGACGGGGATGGGAGCAGTACTTC